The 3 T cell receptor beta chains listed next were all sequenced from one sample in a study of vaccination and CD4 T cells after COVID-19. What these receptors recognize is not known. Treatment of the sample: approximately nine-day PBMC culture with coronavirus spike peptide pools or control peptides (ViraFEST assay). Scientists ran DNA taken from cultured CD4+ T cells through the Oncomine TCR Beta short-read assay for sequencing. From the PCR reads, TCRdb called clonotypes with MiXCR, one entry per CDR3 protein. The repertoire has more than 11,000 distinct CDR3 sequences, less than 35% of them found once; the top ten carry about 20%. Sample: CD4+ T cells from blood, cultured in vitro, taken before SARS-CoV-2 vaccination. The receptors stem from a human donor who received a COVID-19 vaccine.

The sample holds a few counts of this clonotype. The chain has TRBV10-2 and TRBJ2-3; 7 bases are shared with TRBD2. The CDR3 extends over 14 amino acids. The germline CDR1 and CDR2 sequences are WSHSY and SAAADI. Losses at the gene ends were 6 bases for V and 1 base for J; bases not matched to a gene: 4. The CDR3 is CASSQRGGTDTQYF. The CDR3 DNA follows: TGCGCCAGCAGCCAGCGGGGCGGCACAGATACGCAGTATTTT.

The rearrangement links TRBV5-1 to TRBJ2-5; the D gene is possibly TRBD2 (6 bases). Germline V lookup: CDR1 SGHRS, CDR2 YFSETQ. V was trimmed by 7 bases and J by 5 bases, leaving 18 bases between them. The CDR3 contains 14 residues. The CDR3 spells CASGGSAVEETQYF. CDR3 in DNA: TGCGCCAGCGGGGGGTCGGCAGTCGAGGAGACCCAGTACTTC.

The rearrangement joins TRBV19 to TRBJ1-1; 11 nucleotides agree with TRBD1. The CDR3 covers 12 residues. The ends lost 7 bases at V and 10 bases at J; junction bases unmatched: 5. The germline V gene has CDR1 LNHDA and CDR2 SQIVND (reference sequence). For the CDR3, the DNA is TGTGCCAGTACAAAGGACAGGGGGCGAGCTTTCTTT. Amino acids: CASTKDRGRAFF. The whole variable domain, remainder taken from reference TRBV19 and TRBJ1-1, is DGGITQSPKYLFRKEGQNVTLSCEQNLNHDAMYWYRQDPGQGLRLIYYSQIVNDFQKGDIAEGYSVSREKKESFPLTVTSAQKNPTAFYLCASTKDRGRAFFGQGTRLTVV.